This T cell receptor (beta chain) was documented in a study of shared clonotypes between healthy human individuals. Each sorted subset replicate got 200 ng genomic DNA, roughly 27,000 genomes. The repertoire was sequenced with immunoSEQ multiplex PCR; TCRdb's copy has only in-frame clones and lacks some. The sample carries roughly 1.4 million clones, less than 99% recorded once. As regards this clone: The antigen is undetermined. This sample includes further DNA sequences coding for the same CDR3.

The germline gives CDR1 SGHNT, CDR2 YENEEA. The CDR3 sequence is 13 residues long. The V gene lost 1 base and the J gene lost 2 bases, with 6 bases spanning the gap. The donors were adults (healthy and HIV-negative) with no recent acute infections or vaccinations. Study-level results: Naive subsets usually exceeded memory subsets in estimated richness. Sampling included only blood; tissue repertoires likely differ.

This TCR was recovered from a man younger than 45 in good health. V and J are TRBV11-3 and TRBJ2-7; D gene unclear. Sample: naive CD4+ T cells sorted from blood. As for subset: CD45RA+ positively selected. The CDR3 sequence: CASSLGATYEQYF. The CDR3 nucleotides are TGTGCCAGCAGCTTAGGCGCCACCTACGAGCAGTACTTC.